The 6 T cell receptor beta chains below all came from one sample that was sequenced in a study of PD-L1 blockade in urothelial cancer. The assay was immunoSEQ multiplex PCR, and TCRdb's table has in-frame clones only and misses some. The sample lists about 37,000 clones, under 90% occurring once. The sequenced sample was PBMCs, obtained around atezolizumab (anti-PD-L1) treatment. The receptors were gathered from a man aged 55-75 years with urothelial cancer.

The chain links TRBV5-1 to TRBJ2-7; TRBD1 matches at 7 bases. Germline V gives CDR1 SGHRS, CDR2 YFSETQ. V dropped 4 bases and J dropped 0; count of bases not matched to a gene: 7. The length of the CDR3 is 15 residues. CDR3 in amino acids: CASSRLGDSSYEQYF. The CDR3 nucleotides read TGCGCCAGCAGCCGGCTCGGGGACAGCTCCTACGAGCAGTACTTC.

The chain recombines TRBV5-1 with TRBJ2-7; D uncertain. Germline CDR1 reads SGHRS; CDR2 reads YFSETQ. The CDR3 length is 11 residues. Trimming took 4 bases from V and 9 from J, leaving 11 bases between them. CDR3 bases: TGCGCCAGCAGCCCCGGGTTGGGGCAGTACTTC. Translated, it gives CASSPGLGQYF.

The gene calls are TRBV6-6 and TRBJ2-7; 10 bases agree with TRBD2. V gave up 4 bases and J gave up 7 bases; unmatched junction bases: 7. Germline values: CDR1 MNHNY, CDR2 SVGAGI (reference sequence). This CDR3 comprises 14 residues. The CDR3 bases are TGTGCCAGCAGTTCAAGCGGGGGGGAGGGGGAGCAGTACTTC. The encoded protein is CASSSSGGEGEQYF.

CDR3 sequence: CASSLDGQGNTEAFF. The CDR3 bases are TGTGCCAGCAGCTTAGATGGACAGGGGAACACTGAAGCTTTCTTT. V is TRBV7-8 and J is TRBJ1-1; 8 bases map to TRBD1. The germline V gene has CDR1 SGHVS and CDR2 FQNEAQ. The CDR3 has 15 amino acids. After removal of 1 base from V and 1 base from J, the junction contained 2 bases not matched to a gene.

By its share, this clone is medium-sized. The rearrangement uses TRBV7-8 and TRBJ1-5; D is unresolved. The CDR3 totals 13 residues. Per germline, CDR1 SGHVS and CDR2 FQNEAQ. V was clipped by 1 base and J by 9 bases, with 10 bases between them. The CDR3 is CASSLVSPWPQHF. The CDR3 region has the DNA TGTGCCAGCAGCTTAGTCAGTCCTTGGCCCCAGCATTTT.

The chain uses TRBV2 and TRBJ2-2, with 7 positions matching TRBD1. CDR3 length: 17 residues. Losses at the gene ends were 3 bases for V and 1 base for J; bases not matched to a gene: 8. Germline CDR1 and CDR2: SNHLY and FYNNEI. The CDR3 loop reads CASSDSRTGLNTGELFF. For the CDR3, the DNA is TGTGCCAGCAGTGATAGCAGGACAGGATTGAACACCGGGGAGCTGTTTTTT.